This T cell receptor beta chain comes out of a study of cytomegalovirus exposure and HLA in healthy donors (dated by TCRdb to between 2016 and 2019). For the wider study: A later analysis indicated that the 120 or so validation repertoires were generated on the platform also employed for the 700 or so repertoires of the first cohort. The aim of the study was to test whether cataloging public T cell receptors could identify signatures of past pathogen exposure. In addition to the first cohort of 666 subjects, a separate validation cohort of 120 different subjects was used. High-throughput TCR immunosequencing, statistical association of individual TCRs with disease status, and machine learning were combined to predict cytomegalovirus infection status.

Deletion took 3 bases off V and 8 bases off J, with a span of 13 bases between the germline ends. Looking up the germline V gene (reference sequence) yields CDR1 LNHDA and CDR2 SQIVND. The CDR3, cysteine through phenylalanine, is 13 amino acids long. Only the CDR3 portion is preserved as DNA: 39 bases, with reading frame beginning at the first base. Concerning this clone itself: Its binding antigen is unknown. Qualities for individual bases were not recorded, and no much larger clone is one base off.

The library came from the immunoSEQ multiplex PCR assay. Processing in the source paper ran as follows. A statistical classification framework was built to diagnose cytomegalovirus status from the catalog of TCR beta chain sequences. The table comes from immuneACCESS by way of TCRdb, which keeps in-frame sequences with V and J called. Part of the clones is missing from these tables; in studies checked, under half for an unresolved V gene and the rest for unknown reasons. V and J calls and clone size are as listed in that table; D and trimming were resolved from the DNA. In all, the sample holds over 200,000 clones, and around 90% of those were seen once. Clones ranked in the top ten supply about 2.7% of the sample. The donors were included in the validation cohort of 130 or so subjects, a group kept apart from the roughly 690-subject first cohort. Broader findings and caveats from the paper: Three of the identified cytomegalovirus-associated TCR beta chains were confirmed in vitro to be specific for cytomegalovirus antigens. The classifier was reported to diagnose cytomegalovirus status with high specificity and sensitivity in both the original and validation cohorts. According to the authors, the approach could potentially be generalized to other disease states and immunological phenotypes. The study gave a list of about 170 TCR beta chains associated with cytomegalovirus. Most TCR sequences were observed very rarely across donors, whereas some public TCRs were present in many individuals. All 120 or so repertoires were used to score co-occurrence in the validation cohort in a later analysis, because that analysis had no HLA typing for the cohort. Subsequent analysis determined that TCRs grouped into clusters in the first cohort also showed a tendency toward co-occurrence across the 120 or so validation repertoires, and 85% to 95% of cluster scores exceeded 0.

The sample consisted of PBMCs. This clonotype was sampled from a young woman in good health and CMV-seronegative. Here the chain combines TRBV19 and TRBJ1-2, with the D gene not confidently named. This receptor has the CDR3 CASSIWETGGYTF. Here is the DNA: TGTGCCAGTAGTATCTGGGAAACGGGGGGCTACACCTTC.